The 16 T cell receptor beta chains listed next were all sequenced from one sample in a study of cytomegalovirus exposure and HLA in healthy donors. The primer mix had 60 Vbeta and 13 Jbeta primers. Some clones are missing from TCRdb's copy, which holds only in-frame ones; the method was immunoSEQ multiplex PCR. This table has 150,000 to 200,000 clones, about 76% appearing once. Sequenced material: PBMCs. These receptors were obtained from a woman between 50 and 59 years old in good health and CMV-seronegative.

The chain carries TRBV20-1 and TRBJ1-1; D perhaps matches TRBD1 (6 bases). This CDR3 comprises 10 residues. Germline V gene lookup returns CDR1 DFQATT and CDR2 SNEGSKA (reference sequence). V was cut by 8 bases and J by 10 bases, with 14 bases left in between. The CDR3 protein is CSPRGGVAFF. CDR3 nucleotide sequence: TGCAGTCCCCGAGGGGGGGTAGCTTTCTTT.

J is TRBJ1-1 and V is TRBV19, with TRBD1 identical over 10 bases. This CDR3 spans 15 amino acids. V shed 6 bases and J 4 bases; nucleotides not matched to a gene: 8. Germline V CDR1 and CDR2: LNHDA, SQIVND (reference sequence). For the CDR3, the DNA is TGTGCCAGTAGCCCGACCCGGGACAGGGGCACTGAAGCTTTCTTT. As protein: CASSPTRDRGTEAFF.

The V gene is TRBV2, the J gene TRBJ2-2, with 7 bases that match TRBD1. The CDR3 is 16 residues long. Germline CDR1 reads SNHLY; CDR2 reads FYNNEI. J was trimmed by 4 bases and V by 6 bases; bases with no gene match: 11. The CDR3 here is CASSLNRGLSTGELFF. The CDR3 bases are TGTGCCAGCAGCCTCAACAGGGGTTTAAGCACCGGGGAGCTGTTTTTT. Variable domain in full (rest from reference TRBV2 and TRBJ2-2): EPEVTQTPSHQVTQMGQEVILRCVPISNHLYFYWYRQILGQKVEFLVSFYNNEISEKSEIFDDQFSVERPDGSNFTLKIRSTKLEDSAMYFCASSLNRGLSTGELFFGEGSRLTVL.

CDR3 residues: CASSLVAVSTDTQYF. CDR3 coding DNA: TGTGCCAGCAGCTTAGTTGCGGTTAGCACAGATACGCAGTATTTT. The V call is TRBV7-2, the J call TRBJ2-3; no firm D call. Trimming cost V 1 base and J 0 bases, with 8 bases left between them. Germline V gives CDR1 SGHTA, CDR2 FQGNSA. CDR3 length equals 15 residues.

The rearrangement joins TRBV28 to TRBJ1-5; possible D gene TRBD1, 5 bases. Germline V lookup: CDR1 MDHEN, CDR2 SYDVKM. This CDR3 contains 14 residues. V was shortened by 2 bases and J by 6 bases, with 11 bases between the two germline ends. The CDR3 coding sequence is TGTGCCAGCAGTTTAGGTGGGGCTGGTCAGCCCCAGCATTTT. Residues: CASSLGGAGQPQHF.

The chain couples TRBV30 to TRBJ1-6; D might be TRBD1 (6 bases). In germline, CDR1 is GTSNPN, CDR2 SVGIG (reference sequence). V was trimmed by 0 bases and J by 7 bases, leaving 10 bases between them. CDR3 length: 14 amino acids. CDR3: CAWSVGARNSPLHF. The DNA of the CDR3 is TGTGCCTGGAGTGTGGGGGCGCGGAATTCACCCCTCCACTTT.

This rearrangement joins TRBV29-1 to TRBJ2-6, with D perhaps TRBD1 (6 bases). The germline V and J ends were trimmed by 4 bases and 0 bases, with 16 bases remaining between them. The CDR3 is 17 residues long. Germline V lookup: CDR1 SQVTM, CDR2 ANQGSEA. The CDR3 reads CSVVLGTQSSGANVLTF. CDR3 sequence (DNA): TGCAGCGTTGTTTTAGGGACACAGAGCTCTGGGGCCAACGTCCTGACTTTC.

Concerning this clone: The CDR3 carries no conserved terminal phenylalanine or tryptophan, so it likely arises from a read error. No DNA is shown, since the ends of the CDR3 on it are uncertain; the CDR3 is the one TCRdb lists. The CDR3 is CASSETPL. This sequence joins TRBV9 and TRBJ2-7; TRBD1, the D gene given by the table, was not confirmed from the DNA. The germline V gene encodes CDR1 SGDLS and CDR2 YYNGEE. Inclusive of both ends, the CDR3 amounts to 8 amino acids.

The chain employs TRBV9 and TRBJ1-3; D possibly corresponds to TRBD1 (5 bases). The CDR3 extends over 15 amino acids. The germline gives CDR1 SGDLS, CDR2 YYNGEE. The V and J ends lost 1 base and 0 bases respectively, with 8 bases between them. CDR3 amino acids: CASSVQGSSGNTIYF. The CDR3 DNA sequence: TGTGCCAGCAGCGTACAGGGTAGCTCTGGAAACACCATATATTTT.

V gene TRBV4-3 combines with J gene TRBJ1-3; tentative D call: TRBD1 (5 bases). Germline loops: CDR1 LGHNA, CDR2 YSLEER. This CDR3 region has 15 residues. V shed 0 bases and J shed 5 bases, with 11 bases lying between them. CDR3 nucleotides: TGCGCCAGCAGCCAAGATCGGGGGAGGCGAAACACCATATATTTT. Protein: CASSQDRGRRNTIYF.

This clone was seen more than once but under ten times. The chain has TRBV4-1 and TRBJ1-1; D remains unclear. CDR1 and CDR2 from the germline V gene are MGHRA and YSYEKL. CDR3 length: 13 residues. V was clipped by 0 bases and J by 2 bases, with 4 bases between them. CDR3 DNA sequence: TGCGCCAGCAGCCAAGAACTTAACACTGAAGCTTTCTTT. Amino acids: CASSQELNTEAFF.

V and J are TRBV7-8 and TRBJ2-7, with TRBD1 as a possible D gene (7 bases). Trimming cost V 5 bases and J 3 bases, with 20 bases left between them. The CDR3 has 16 amino acids. Germline V gene lookup returns CDR1 SGHVS and CDR2 FQNEAQ. The CDR3 is CASSQPGAGGFYEQYF. In DNA form, the CDR3 reads TGTGCCAGCAGCCAACCTGGGGCAGGGGGGTTCTACGAGCAGTACTTC.

This clone was detected a few times. The genes are TRBV6-5 and TRBJ1-2, with TRBD1 identical over 8 bases. J was trimmed by 3 bases and V by 5 bases; bases with no gene match: 2. There are 13 residues in the CDR3. From germline, CDR1 is MNHEY and CDR2 SVGAGI. The CDR3 spells CASSQTGDYGYTF. The CDR3 bases are TGTGCCAGCAGTCAGACAGGGGACTATGGCTACACCTTC.

V usage is TRBV7-3 and J usage is TRBJ2-3, with D tentatively TRBD2 (8 bases). V lost 5 bases and J lost 3, with 24 bases in between. In germline, CDR1 is SGHTA, CDR2 FQGTGA. CDR3 size: 18 residues. CDR3 sequence reads: CASSRAAGQRGLTDTQYF. The DNA of the CDR3 is TGTGCCAGCAGCCGGGCAGCGGGACAGCGGGGGTTAACAGATACGCAGTATTTT.

This rearrangement joins TRBV5-1 to TRBJ2-3; D perhaps matches TRBD2 (6 bases). This CDR3 has 14 residues. The germline V gene has CDR1 SGHRS and CDR2 YFSETQ. The V gene lost 0 bases and the J gene lost 1 base, with 6 bases spanning the gap. This CDR3 is CASSLGGGTDTQYF. DNA for the CDR3: TGCGCCAGCAGCTTGGGGGGGGGCACAGATACGCAGTATTTT. Drawing the rest from reference TRBV5-1 and TRBJ2-3, the complete variable domain is KAGVTQTPRYLIKTRGQQVTLSCSPISGHRSVSWYQQTPGQGLQFLFEYFSETQRNKGNFPGRFSGRQFSNSRSEMNVSTLELGDSALYLCASSLGGGTDTQYFGPGTRLTVL.

The chain carries TRBV28 and TRBJ1-6; TRBD1 matches at 10 bases. V lost 3 bases to trimming and J lost 3 bases; unmatched junction nucleotides: 8. CDR3 length: 18 amino acids. CDR1 and CDR2 from the germline V gene are MDHEN and SYDVKM. The CDR3, as DNA: TGTGCCAGCAGTTTCCCACGGACAGGGGGGGGCTATAATTCACCCCTCCACTTT. It yields the protein CASSFPRTGGGYNSPLHF.